The 11 T cell receptor beta chains below were found in one sample sequenced in a study of cytomegalovirus exposure and HLA in healthy donors. A multiplex PCR was run with 60 Vbeta primers and 13 Jbeta primers. The assay was immunoSEQ multiplex PCR, and TCRdb's table has in-frame clones only and misses some. The sample shows some 200,000 clones, 84% of them seen only once. What was sequenced was PBMCs. The receptors derive from a woman between 45 and 60 years old in good health and CMV-seropositive.

This chain connects TRBV11-3 to TRBJ2-5; D gene unclear. Trimming took 7 bases from V and 7 from J, leaving 10 bases between them. CDR3 length: 11 amino acids. Germline lookup yields CDR1 SGHNT and CDR2 YENEEA. Written as DNA, the CDR3 is TGTGCCAGCACCGACATTCGGACCCAGTACTTC. Amino acid sequence: CASTDIRTQYF.

This clone was observed a few times. V usage is TRBV5-1 and J usage is TRBJ2-7; possibly TRBD2 for D (6 bases). CDR3 length: 14 residues. The V end lost 5 bases, the J end lost 4 bases, and 16 bases lay between the germline ends. CDR1 is SGHRS and CDR2 is YFSETQ in the germline V gene. The CDR3 sequence is CASRRDAVGYEQYF. The CDR3, as DNA: TGCGCCAGCAGGCGGGACGCCGTTGGGTACGAGCAGTACTTC.

CDR3 DNA sequence: TGTGCCAGCAGCGTAGGTGGAGTAATGAACACTGAAGCTTTCTTT. Translating gives CASSVGGVMNTEAFF. The chain employs TRBV9 and TRBJ1-1; D remains unclear. V gave up 0 bases and J gave up 0 bases, with 9 bases separating them. The length of the CDR3 is 15 residues. Germline V gives CDR1 SGDLS, CDR2 YYNGEE. Looking up the rest from reference TRBV9 and TRBJ1-1 gives the full variable domain: DSGVTQTPKHLITATGQRVTLRCSPRSGDLSVYWYQQSLDQGLQFLIQYYNGEERAKGNILERFSAQQFPDLHSELNLSSLELGDSALYFCASSVGGVMNTEAFFGQGTRLTVV.

There are a few counts of this clone. The rearrangement uses TRBV9 and TRBJ1-6; no firm D call. Germline V gene sequence: CDR1 SGDLS, CDR2 YYNGEE. V was shortened by 3 bases and J by 9 bases, with 13 bases between the two germline ends. This CDR3 region has 14 residues. The CDR3 protein is CASSAGNLGSPLHF. DNA for the CDR3: TGTGCCAGCAGCGCCGGGAACTTGGGTTCACCCCTCCACTTT.

V is TRBV7-9 and J is TRBJ2-6; 8 positions agree with TRBD1. From germline, CDR1 is SEHNR and CDR2 FQNEAQ (reference sequence). The CDR3 consists of 17 residues. J lost 2 bases, V lost 7 bases, and 10 bases had no gene match. In DNA, the CDR3 is TGTGCCAGCACCCTGGACAGGGTAGTTGCTGGGGCCAACGTCCTGACTTTC. Its translation: CASTLDRVVAGANVLTF.

The genes are TRBV7-6 and TRBJ2-7; the match to TRBD1 covers 8 bases. The V gene end was trimmed by 3 bases and the J gene end by 2 bases; junction bases not matched to a gene: 6. This CDR3 is 15 amino acids long. The germline V gene has CDR1 SGHVS and CDR2 FNYEAQ. The chain's CDR3 is CASSFDDRGPYEQYF. CDR3 nucleotide sequence: TGTGCCAGCAGCTTCGATGACAGGGGTCCCTACGAGCAGTACTTC. The full variable domain, in which reference TRBV7-6 and TRBJ2-7 provide the parts outside the CDR3, is GAGVSQSPRYKVTKRGQDVALRCDPISGHVSLYWYRQALGQGPEFLTYFNYEAQQDKSGLPNDRFSAERPEGSISTLTIQRTEQRDSAMYRCASSFDDRGPYEQYFGPGTRLTVT.

J is TRBJ2-5 and V is TRBV11-2; D possibly corresponds to TRBD2 (5 bases). Deletions cut 3 bases from V and 2 bases from J, with 13 bases between. This CDR3 contains 15 residues. Germline-derived CDR1 and CDR2 are SGHAT and FQNNGV. CDR3 sequence (DNA): TGTGCCAGCAGCTTCCCGCGGGCGGAACAAGAGACCCAGTACTTC. Protein: CASSFPRAEQETQYF.

This chain links TRBV7-6 with TRBJ1-1; perhaps TRBD1 as D (6 bases). Germline V gene sequence: CDR1 SGHVS, CDR2 FNYEAQ. Trimming took off 1 base at V and 1 base at J, with 16 bases between the two ends. This CDR3 is 17 amino acids long. The CDR3 coding sequence is TGTGCCAGCAGCTTAGAGCTTTGGGGGCCTTCGAACACTGAAGCTTTCTTT. This codes for CASSLELWGPSNTEAFF.

This clone was counted a single time. The chain uses TRBV10-2 and TRBJ2-5, with 7 bases matching TRBD1. CDR1 and CDR2 (germline): WSHSY, SAAADI. The CDR3 runs 14 residues. With V trimmed by 5 bases and J by 3 bases, 6 bases remained unmatched. The CDR3 loop is CASSRDSAKETQYF. For the CDR3, the DNA is TGCGCCAGCAGTCGGGACAGCGCTAAAGAGACCCAGTACTTC.

The chain's CDR3 is CASSPFGGRGGQRNEQFF. For the CDR3, the DNA is TGCGCCAGCAGCCCCTTTGGAGGGCGGGGGGGCCAAAGGAATGAGCAGTTCTTC. The V call is TRBV5-1, the J call TRBJ2-1; 9 nucleotides match TRBD2. The CDR3 contains 18 residues. J was trimmed by 7 bases and V by 4 bases; bases with no gene match: 18. Looked up from germline, CDR1 is SGHRS and CDR2 is YFSETQ. The full variable domain, in which reference TRBV5-1 and TRBJ2-1 provide the parts outside the CDR3, is KAGVTQTPRYLIKTRGQQVTLSCSPISGHRSVSWYQQTPGQGLQFLFEYFSETQRNKGNFPGRFSGRQFSNSRSEMNVSTLELGDSALYLCASSPFGGRGGQRNEQFFGPGTRLTVL.

This rearrangement joins TRBV5-6 to TRBJ1-3; TRBD1 matches at 10 bases. V lost 4 bases to trimming and J lost 2 bases; unmatched junction nucleotides: 3. Per germline, CDR1 SGHDT and CDR2 YYEEEE. The CDR3 contains 15 residues. Here the CDR3 DNA reads TGTGCCAGCAGCCCCGGGACAGGGGCTGGAAACACCATATATTTT. This encodes CASSPGTGAGNTIYF.